The rows below give T cell receptor beta chains drawn from one sample of a study of blood T cell repertoires in COVID-19. Clones were read by immunoSEQ multiplex PCR, and TCRdb kept only the in-frame ones, dropping some. The sample records approximately 300,000 clones, around 90% being singletons. Sequencing was done on a sample of PBMCs or T cells enriched from blood (not recorded which). Receptors were obtained from a man between 60 and 70 years old who had recovered from COVID-19. The CDR3 runs from the conserved cysteine through the conserved F or W. D genes are given only for firm matches. Size values are once, few and many counts, or a class for expanded clones, and some rows have none.

clone_size j_call v_call d_call cdr3_aa cdr3_nt
- TRBJ1-6 TRBV5-4 - CASSLAGGARNSPLHF TGTGCCAGCAGCTTGGCCGGGGGGGCGCGGAATTCACCCCTCCACTTT
- TRBJ1-2 TRBV4-3 - CASSQDRGGNYGYTF TGCGCCAGCAGCCAAGATCGGGGGGGTAACTATGGCTACACCTTC
once TRBJ1-1 TRBV28 TRBD1 CASSQGQGLEAFF TGTGCCAGCAGTCAAGGACAGGGATTAGAAGCTTTCTTT
- TRBJ2-1 TRBV7-3 - CASSRRDLNEQFF TGTGCCAGCAGCCGCAGGGATCTGAATGAGCAGTTCTTC
- TRBJ1-1 TRBV5-1 TRBD1 CASSLKTTGDTEAFF TGCGCCAGCAGCTTGAAAACCACAGGGGACACTGAAGCTTTCTTT
- TRBJ2-1 TRBV9 - CASSVVTDEQFF TGTGCCAGCAGCGTAGTCACAGATGAGCAGTTCTTC
- TRBJ2-1 TRBV4-2 TRBD2 CASSPSGTYNEQFF TGTGCCAGCAGCCCAAGCGGGACCTACAATGAGCAGTTCTTC
- TRBJ2-7 TRBV5-4 - CASSLFRNAYEQYF TGTGCCAGCAGCTTGTTCAGAAACGCCTACGAGCAGTACTTC
- TRBJ2-2 TRBV5-1 TRBD1 CASKDRGYSGELFF TGCGCCAGCAAAGACAGGGGGTATTCCGGGGAGCTGTTTTTT
- TRBJ2-1 TRBV3-1/TRBV3-2 TRBD2 CASSLLAGGLRGGEQFF TGTGCCAGCAGCCTTCTAGCGGGAGGGCTGCGGGGGGGTGAGCAGTTCTTC
few TRBJ1-1 TRBV7-2 - CASSQMGTTANTEAFF TGTGCCAGCAGTCAGATGGGGACAACAGCGAACACTGAAGCTTTCTTT
- TRBJ1-1 TRBV6-5 TRBD1 CASSYSRQGISTEAFF TGTGCCAGCAGTTACTCGAGACAGGGGATTTCCACTGAAGCTTTCTTT
- TRBJ1-4 TRBV6-5 - CASSQQQREKLFF TGTGCCAGCAGTCAACAGCAACGGGAAAAACTGTTTTTT
- TRBJ1-4 TRBV10-3 - CAISDGGANEKLFF TGTGCCATCAGTGACGGGGGAGCGAACGAAAAACTGTTTTTT
once TRBJ2-2 TRBV7-9 - CASPLPGTKNTGELFF TGTGCCAGCCCTCTCCCCGGGACAAAGAACACCGGGGAGCTGTTTTTT
- TRBJ2-7 TRBV18 TRBD1 CASSPPDRGRHEQYF TGTGCCAGCTCACCCCCGGACAGGGGGCGTCACGAGCAGTACTTC
- TRBJ2-3 TRBV7-3 TRBD2 CASSSTLAGTDTQYF TGTGCCAGCAGCTCCACCCTAGCGGGCACAGATACGCAGTATTTT
- TRBJ2-2 TRBV28 - CASSFQGRTGELFF TGTGCCAGCAGTTTTCAGGGGCGAACCGGGGAGCTGTTTTTT
- TRBJ2-7 TRBV7-3 - CASSLGPIYEQYF TGTGCCAGCAGCTTGGGGCCTATTTACGAGCAGTACTTC
- TRBJ1-1 TRBV6-5 - CASSPTSTLKAFF TGTGCCAGCAGTCCGACATCTACCCTGAAAGCTTTCTTT
- TRBJ1-5 TRBV28 TRBD1 CASSRNGPGGF TGTGCCAGCAGCCGAAATGGGCCAGGGGGTTTT
- TRBJ2-1 TRBV27 TRBD2 CASSPGTSGSGYNEQFF TGTGCCAGCAGTCCCGGGACTAGCGGGAGCGGCTACAATGAGCAGTTCTTC
once TRBJ1-4 TRBV5-6 TRBD1 CASSSFGTGSEKLFF TGTGCCAGCAGCTCCTTTGGGACAGGGTCTGAAAAACTGTTTTTT
- TRBJ1-5 TRBV28 - CASRGLGQPQHF TGTGCCAGCAGGGGGCTAGGGCAGCCCCAGCATTTT
- TRBJ2-1 TRBV11-1 TRBD2 CASSLIAGGPGEQFF TGTGCCAGCAGCTTGATAGCGGGAGGGCCGGGTGAGCAGTTCTTC
- TRBJ2-7 TRBV9 TRBD2 CASSSRTSGVSYEQYF TGTGCCAGCAGCTCAAGGACTAGCGGGGTCTCCTACGAGCAGTACTTC
- TRBJ2-1 TRBV29-1 TRBD2 CSGLPGLAGVEQFF TGCAGCGGGCTGCCGGGACTAGCGGGAGTTGAGCAGTTCTTC
- TRBJ2-3 TRBV29-1 TRBD2 CSVVRGLAGGGDTQYF TGCAGCGTTGTTAGGGGACTAGCGGGAGGTGGAGATACGCAGTATTTT
- TRBJ2-5 TRBV6-1 TRBD2 CASSEGGLGETQYF TGTGCCAGCAGTGAAGGGGGACTAGGAGAGACCCAGTACTTC
once TRBJ2-2 TRBV6-2/TRBV6-3 TRBD1 CASSYSTGVYTGELFF TGTGCCAGCAGTTACTCTACAGGGGTCTACACCGGGGAGCTGTTTTTT
- TRBJ2-1 TRBV5-1 TRBD2 CASSLGLAGVEQFF TGCGCCAGCAGCTTGGGACTAGCGGGAGTGGAGCAGTTCTTC
- TRBJ1-5 TRBV18 - CASSPEQNNQPQHF TGTGCCAGCTCACCGGAGCAGAACAATCAGCCCCAGCATTTT
- TRBJ2-1 TRBV11-2 TRBD2 CASRNSGTSARDEQFF TGTGCCAGCAGGAATTCTGGGACTAGTGCTAGGGATGAGCAGTTCTTC
- TRBJ1-5 TRBV24-1 - CATSRDSNQPQHF TGTGCCACCAGCCGGGATAGCAATCAGCCCCAGCATTTT
- TRBJ2-5 TRBV15 - CATSRGTSETQYF TGTGCCACCAGCAGGGGGACTTCCGAGACCCAGTACTTC
- TRBJ2-5 TRBV28 TRBD2 CASSLLAGGVSTQYF TGTGCCAGCAGTTTATTAGCGGGGGGTGTTTCGACCCAGTACTTC
- TRBJ1-6 TRBV6-5 - CASSPAEGANSPLHF TGTGCCAGCAGTCCCGCGGAAGGGGCCAATTCACCCCTCCACTTT
- TRBJ1-3 TRBV2 TRBD1 CASSDTGESSSSGNTIYF TGTGCCAGCAGTGATACAGGGGAAAGCTCTTCCTCTGGAAACACCATATATTTT
- TRBJ2-1 TRBV12-5 - CASGSIRGEQFF TGTGCTAGTGGATCCATCAGGGGTGAGCAGTTCTTC
once TRBJ1-1 TRBV6-5 - CASSYNAAVNTEAFF TGTGCCAGCAGTTACAATGCGGCCGTGAACACTGAAGCTTTCTTT
- TRBJ2-7 TRBV10-1 TRBD1 CATRRTGSYEQYF TGCGCCACCCGACGGACAGGGTCCTACGAGCAGTACTTC
- TRBJ2-7 TRBV7-9 TRBD1 CASSPGQPSYEQYF TGTGCCAGCAGCCCGGGACAGCCTTCCTACGAGCAGTACTTC